This T cell receptor (beta chain) was sequenced for a study of T cell repertoires in cytomegalovirus infection. Study information: Signatures in public TCR beta sequences pointed to both CMV infection and matching HLA type.

Trimming removed 2 bases at V and 0 bases at J, with 11 bases between. The CDR3 consists of 15 residues. In germline, CDR1 is MNHEY, CDR2 SVGEGT. Study-level findings and limits: The cumulative frequency of public TCR beta families distinguished individuals who carried CMV together with the relevant HLA. Clonotype analysis showed dominance of the ex vivo response by HLA-C-restricted CMV-specific TCR beta clonotypes.

Comments on this clonotype: What it binds is unknown.

TCRdb called the reads again in MiXCR, with one record for every CDR3 protein. Of fewer than 350,000 distinct CDR3 sequences in the sample, 8% to 10% were seen once. The clonotype originates from a human donor in good health (CMV status not recorded). Some clones in this sample may be carry-over from other donors' samples. The chain joins TRBV6-2 or TRBV6-3 to TRBJ2-7, with D possibly being TRBD1 (5 bases). Sequencing was carried out using PBMCs. CDR3 residues: CASSYDSPLSYEQYF. The DNA for the CDR3 is TGTGCCAGCAGTTACGACAGCCCCCTCTCCTACGAGCAGTACTTC.